A single sample gave rise to the 26 T cell receptor beta chains below, sequenced in a study of cytomegalovirus exposure and HLA in healthy donors. The PCR used 60 Vbeta and 13 Jbeta primers. Method: immunoSEQ multiplex PCR; TCRdb's copy keeps in-frame clones and lacks some. Its clone listing holds 130,000 to 150,000 clones. The sequencing sample was made of PBMCs. The receptors derive from a woman in her fifties or sixties in good health and CMV-seronegative.

The V and J genes are TRBV6-5 and TRBJ1-5; the match to TRBD1 covers 11 bases. The J segment lost 2 bases and the V segment lost 4 bases, leaving 4 bases of the junction unmatched. CDR1 is MNHEY, CDR2 SVGAGI, per germline. The CDR3 sequence is 16 residues long. Here the CDR3 DNA reads TGTGCCAGCAGTTCGAGGACAGGGGGCGGCAATCAGCCCCAGCATTTT. Translating it yields CASSSRTGGGNQPQHF.

The rearrangement uses TRBV15 and TRBJ2-2; TRBD1 agrees at 7 bases. Trimming removed 3 bases from V and 8 bases from J; junction bases left unmatched: 9. Per germline, CDR1 LNHNV and CDR2 YYDKDF (reference sequence). There are 15 residues in the CDR3. Here the CDR3 DNA reads TGTGCCACCAGCAGTCGACAGGGAACGGTTGGGGAGCTGTTTTTT. It specifies CATSSRQGTVGELFF.

The J gene is TRBJ1-1, the V gene TRBV12-5; D may be TRBD1 (5 bases). V lost 6 bases, J lost 4 bases, and 9 bases lay in between. The CDR3 extends over 12 amino acids. Germline V gene sequence: CDR1 LGHNT, CDR2 FRNRAP. CDR3 sequence (DNA): TGTGCTAGTGGCAGGGCGCCCACTGAAGCTTTCTTT. Its translation: CASGRAPTEAFF.

The rearrangement links TRBV7-2 to TRBJ2-7; maybe TRBD1 (6 bases). CDR1 and CDR2 (germline): SGHTA, FQGNSA. The CDR3 loop spans 14 amino acids. The V end was cut by 5 bases, the J end by 2 bases, with 13 bases between. CDR3 sequence reads: CASSPGVPPYEQYF. The CDR3 DNA reads TGTGCCAGCAGCCCAGGGGTCCCACCCTACGAGCAGTACTTC. Based on the CDR3 plus reference TRBV7-2 and TRBJ2-7, the full variable domain is GAGVSQSPSNKVTEKGKDVELRCDPISGHTALYWYRQSLGQGLEFLIYFQGNSAPDKSGLPSDRFSAERTGGSVSTLTIQRTQQEDSAVYLCASSPGVPPYEQYFGPGTRLTVT.

The chain couples TRBV18 to TRBJ2-1; D unresolved. V lost 4 bases and J lost 4, with 5 bases in between. CDR1 and CDR2 (germline): KGHSH, LQKENI. This CDR3 comprises 12 residues. The CDR3 here is CASSLAYNEQFF. The CDR3 DNA reads TGTGCCAGCTCACTAGCTTACAATGAGCAGTTCTTC. The variable domain in full, completed from reference TRBV18 and TRBJ2-1, reads NAGVMQNPRHLVRRRGQEARLRCSPMKGHSHVYWYRQLPEEGLKFMVYLQKENIIDESGMPKERFSAEFPKEGPSILRIQQVVRGDSAAYFCASSLAYNEQFFGPGTRLTVL.

The chain links TRBV28 to TRBJ1-5; D perhaps matches TRBD1 (6 bases). The CDR3 totals 14 residues. Trimming took 6 bases from V and 7 from J, leaving 16 bases between them. The germline V gene has CDR1 MDHEN and CDR2 SYDVKM. CDR3 sequence (DNA): TGTGCCAGCAGCCCGGGAGGGGGAGAACAGCCCCAGCATTTT. Translation gives CASSPGGGEQPQHF.

This chain connects TRBV19 to TRBJ1-2, with TRBD1 identical over 8 bases. There are 13 residues in the CDR3. Trimming took 8 bases from V and 5 from J; bases not matched to a gene: 7. CDR1 is LNHDA, CDR2 SQIVND, per germline (reference sequence). CDR3 DNA: TGTGCCAGTTGGACAGGGTTTGGGTATGGCTACACCTTC. Encoded protein: CASWTGFGYGYTF.

This sequence joins TRBV6-5 and TRBJ2-1; TRBD1 agrees at 7 bases. Germline values: CDR1 MNHEY, CDR2 SVGAGI. Trimming removed 0 bases from V and 7 bases from J; junction bases left unmatched: 6. The CDR3 spans 15 residues. The CDR3 spells CASSYSQGSRNEQFF. CDR3 sequence (DNA): TGTGCCAGCAGTTACTCACAGGGGTCTCGGAATGAGCAGTTCTTC.

This sequence joins TRBV30 and TRBJ2-7; the D gene is possibly TRBD1 (5 bases). Germline values: CDR1 GTSNPN, CDR2 SVGIG (reference sequence). V was clipped by 1 base and J by 3 bases, with 13 bases between them. CDR3 length equals 14 residues. Written as DNA, the CDR3 is TGTGCCTGGAGTGCGATAGGGGTCTTCTACGAGCAGTACTTC. Translating gives CAWSAIGVFYEQYF. The entire variable domain, with the rest obtained from reference TRBV30 and TRBJ2-7, is as follows: SQTIHQWPATLVQPVGSPLSLECTVEGTSNPNLYWYRQAAGRGLQLLFYSVGIGQISSEVPQNLSASRPQDRQFILSSKKLLLSDSGFYLCAWSAIGVFYEQYFGPGTRLTVT.

The V and J genes are TRBV30 and TRBJ1-4; 7 positions match TRBD1. The CDR3 contains 12 residues. Germline CDR1 is GTSNPN and CDR2 is SVGIG (reference sequence). The trim removed 2 bases at V and 9 bases at J, leaving 3 bases unmatched. In DNA, the CDR3 is TGTGCCTGGAGTTCACAGGGGAAAAAACTGTTTTTT. It translates to CAWSSQGKKLFF.

The chain has TRBV7-9 and TRBJ2-7; the D gene is possibly TRBD1 (6 bases). This CDR3 has 13 residues. Trimming left V 4 bases short and J 3 bases short, with 10 bases between. Germline CDR1 and CDR2: SEHNR and FQNEAQ (reference sequence). The CDR3 region has the DNA TGTGCCAGCAGCTCCGGCAGGGGCTACGAGCAGTACTTC. Its translation is CASSSGRGYEQYF.

The gene calls are TRBV30 and TRBJ1-1; TRBD1 is a possible D gene (5 bases). Germline V CDR1 and CDR2: GTSNPN, SVGIG (reference sequence). This CDR3 comprises 17 residues. The V and J ends lost 4 bases and 0 bases respectively, with 21 bases between them. CDR3 in amino acids: CAWKGRDWGVMNTEAFF. In DNA form, the CDR3 reads TGTGCCTGGAAGGGCAGGGATTGGGGCGTAATGAACACTGAAGCTTTCTTT.

V and J are TRBV27 and TRBJ1-1; a possible D gene is TRBD1 (6 bases). This CDR3 has 14 residues. V dropped 3 bases and J dropped 5 bases, with 13 bases sitting between them. Germline V gene sequence: CDR1 MNHEY, CDR2 SMNVEV (reference sequence). CDR3: CASSFDGGGTEAFF. The CDR3, as DNA: TGTGCCAGCAGTTTTGATGGGGGCGGAACTGAAGCTTTCTTT.

This chain connects TRBV5-6 to TRBJ1-2; TRBD1 is a possible D gene (5 bases). The length of the CDR3 is 14 residues. Deletions cut 0 bases from V and 2 bases from J, with 8 bases between. Germline lookup yields CDR1 SGHDT and CDR2 YYEEEE. In DNA, the CDR3 is TGTGCCAGCAGCTTGGTAGGGGAAAACTATGGCTACACCTTC. Protein sequence: CASSLVGENYGYTF.

This chain links TRBV4-1 with TRBJ1-4, with a possible D match to TRBD1 (5 bases). CDR3 length: 15 residues. The V and J ends lost 1 base and 8 bases respectively, with 14 bases between them. Germline V lookup: CDR1 MGHRA, CDR2 YSYEKL. The DNA for the CDR3 is TGCGCCAGCAGCCAAGGGTGGGGGGGAGGAGAAAAACTGTTTTTT. This encodes CASSQGWGGGEKLFF.

The gene calls are TRBV28 and TRBJ1-5; 8 bases are shared with TRBD1. J was trimmed by 5 bases and V by 2 bases; bases with no gene match: 5. The length of the CDR3 is 15 residues. Germline V gene sequence: CDR1 MDHEN, CDR2 SYDVKM. This CDR3 is CASSLRTGPYQPQHF. The CDR3 DNA reads as TGTGCCAGCAGTTTAAGGACAGGGCCATATCAGCCCCAGCATTTT.

This chain connects TRBV5-1 to TRBJ2-3; TRBD1 matches 7 bases. This CDR3 spans 14 amino acids. V lost 0 bases and J lost 5; bases outside the gene matches: 3. Germline CDR1 SGHRS, CDR2 YFSETQ. Here the CDR3 reads CASSLDSGGDTQYF. In DNA form, the CDR3 reads TGCGCCAGCAGCTTGGATTCAGGGGGAGATACGCAGTATTTT.

The CDR3 bases are TGTGCCTGCGACAGCGGGACGAGTAATGAGCAGTTCTTC. Its protein is CACDSGTSNEQFF. This sequence joins TRBV4-2 and TRBJ2-1; TRBD2 aligns across 7 bases. CDR3 length equals 13 residues. V gave up 11 bases and J gave up 7 bases; unmatched junction bases: 11. CDR1 LGHNA and CDR2 YNFKEQ come from the germline V gene.

The rearrangement links TRBV5-6 to TRBJ1-1; tentatively, D is TRBD1 (6 bases). CDR1 is SGHDT, CDR2 YYEEEE, per germline. V was shortened by 0 bases and J by 3 bases, with 21 bases between the two germline ends. This CDR3 is built from 18 residues. The CDR3 here is CASSLDERRGARDTEAFF. Here the CDR3 DNA reads TGTGCCAGCAGCTTGGACGAAAGGCGGGGGGCGAGGGACACTGAAGCTTTCTTT.

The V gene is TRBV6-5, the J gene TRBJ1-4, with unresolved D. Germline CDR1 MNHEY, CDR2 SVGAGI. The CDR3 has 12 amino acids. Trimming left V 6 bases short and J 7 bases short, with 9 bases between. CDR3 nucleotides: TGTGCCAGCAGGGGAGTAGGTGAAAAACTGTTTTTT. This translates into CASRGVGEKLFF.

The V and J genes are TRBV13 and TRBJ2-5; D may be TRBD1 (6 bases). The CDR3 runs to 16 residues. Trimming took 6 bases from V and 5 from J, leaving 22 bases between them. Germline V CDR1 and CDR2: PRHDT, FYEKMQ (reference sequence). CDR3 nucleotides: TGTGCCAGCAGTCCTACCCCTCGAACAGGGTATGAGACCCAGTACTTC. Its protein product is CASSPTPRTGYETQYF. The full variable domain, completed using reference TRBV13 and TRBJ2-5, is AAGVIQSPRHLIKEKRETATLKCYPIPRHDTVYWYQQGPGQDPQFLISFYEKMQSDKGSIPDRFSAQQFSDYHSELNMSSLELGDSALYFCASSPTPRTGYETQYFGPGTRLLVL.

This CDR3 reads CASSLLQGSYEQYF. The CDR3 DNA follows: TGTGCCAGCAGCTTGTTACAGGGGAGCTACGAGCAGTACTTC. The V and J genes are TRBV5-4 and TRBJ2-7; TRBD1 aligns across 7 bases. After removal of 1 base from V and 3 bases from J, the junction contained 4 bases not matched to a gene. The germline gives CDR1 SGHNT, CDR2 YYREEE (reference sequence). The CDR3 has 14 amino acids.

The rearrangement joins TRBV5-6 to TRBJ2-1, with 12 nucleotides matching TRBD2. The CDR3 covers 15 residues. J was trimmed by 2 bases and V by 3 bases; bases with no gene match: 0. Germline V CDR1 and CDR2: SGHDT, YYEEEE. The CDR3 is CASSSSGRAYNEQFF. CDR3 DNA: TGTGCCAGCAGCTCTAGCGGGAGGGCCTACAATGAGCAGTTCTTC.

The CDR3, as DNA: TGTGCCAGCAGTGAATGGACTAGCGGGAGGACTACGTACTACAATGAGCAGTTCTTC. This translates into CASSEWTSGRTTYYNEQFF. The chain combines TRBV2 with TRBJ2-1; 14 bases agree with TRBD2. Germline values: CDR1 SNHLY, CDR2 FYNNEI. There are 19 residues in the CDR3. The V segment lost 2 bases and the J segment 3 bases; nucleotides outside the gene matches: 9.

The chain combines TRBV27 with TRBJ1-4; D is perhaps TRBD1 (6 bases). The CDR3 is 18 amino acids. V was trimmed by 2 bases and J by 5 bases, leaving 21 bases between them. Per germline, CDR1 MNHEY and CDR2 SMNVEV (reference sequence). This chain's CDR3 is CASSLKGGLGRINEKLFF. CDR3 bases: TGTGCCAGCAGTTTAAAGGGGGGGCTCGGCCGCATCAATGAAAAACTGTTTTTT.

The gene calls are TRBV30 and TRBJ2-2; 7 positions match TRBD2. The CDR3 loop spans 17 amino acids. Germline V gene sequence: CDR1 GTSNPN, CDR2 SVGIG (reference sequence). V shed 1 base, J shed 3 bases, and the junction held 11 bases outside the gene matches. CDR3 protein: CAWSDPAGMMYTGELFF. The CDR3 region has the DNA TGTGCCTGGAGTGACCCAGCGGGAATGATGTACACCGGGGAGCTGTTTTTT.